The clone carrying this TCR beta chain was seen many times. Its matching antigen is unknown. Arm-PCR of CDR3 regions and iRepertoire HTBI primers were the basis on which TCR beta libraries were built. Per the original data handling: Under 75 TRBV and about 14 TRBJ segments were identified across samples. TCRdb analysed the multiplex PCR reads with MiXCR anew, one entry per CDR3 protein. TCRdb, not the original authors, processed these V and J calls. Here the sample spans about 500,000 distinct CDR3 sequences, roughly 17% being singletons. The source of the sample is a study of regulatory T cells in long-lasting Graves disease. Time point denoted: newly diagnosed GD, antithyroid drugs for less than 3 months. Extracted RNA from PBMCs served as the source of the TCR library. V dropped 5 bases and J dropped 4 bases, with 17 bases sitting between them. Germline V gene data show CDR1 as MDHEN and CDR2 as SYDVKM. The CDR3 totals 15 residues.

Regarding the study as a whole: Reduced TCR diversity was observed in persistent Graves' patients versus newly diagnosed patients. Comparison showed that persistent patients shared more public clonotypes (about 3,000) than new patients (966).

These data are also associated with another study on T cells in Graves' hyperthyroidism and ophthalmopathy. That investigation notes: First-round RT-PCR with HTBI primers amplified the TCR CDR3 region.

The sequenced sample was peripheral blood mononuclear cells (PBMCs), obtained at new diagnosis, from a patient treated with antithyroid drugs. This TCR came from a man aged 40-49 years with Graves disease. The chain has TRBV28 and TRBJ2-5; no reliable D call. CDR3: CASSPLIMGRETQYF. The CDR3, as DNA: TGTGCCAGCAGTCCCCTGATTATGGGTAGAGAGACCCAGTACTTC.